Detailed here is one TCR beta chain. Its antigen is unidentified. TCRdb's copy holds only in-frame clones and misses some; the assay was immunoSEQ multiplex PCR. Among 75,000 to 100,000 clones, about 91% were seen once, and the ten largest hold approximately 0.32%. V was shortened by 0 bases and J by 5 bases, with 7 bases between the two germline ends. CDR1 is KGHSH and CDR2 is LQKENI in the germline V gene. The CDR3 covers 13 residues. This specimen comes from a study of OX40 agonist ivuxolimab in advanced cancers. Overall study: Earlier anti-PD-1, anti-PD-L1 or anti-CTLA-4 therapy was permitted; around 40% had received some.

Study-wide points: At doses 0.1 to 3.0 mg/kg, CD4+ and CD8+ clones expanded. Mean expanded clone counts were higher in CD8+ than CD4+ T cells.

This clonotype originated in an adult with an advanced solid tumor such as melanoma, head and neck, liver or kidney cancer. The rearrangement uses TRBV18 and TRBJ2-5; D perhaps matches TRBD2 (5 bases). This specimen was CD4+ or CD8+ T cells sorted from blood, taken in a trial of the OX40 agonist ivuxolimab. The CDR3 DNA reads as TGTGCCAGCTCACCACCTCCGGGGGAGACCCAGTACTTC. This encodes CASSPPPGETQYF.